This T cell receptor (beta chain) appears in the sequencing data of a study of OX40 agonist ivuxolimab in advanced cancers. Study in general: There were three patients with partial responses, one having hepatocellular carcinoma and two cutaneous melanoma. Study-level findings and limits: Clonal expansion among partial responders at 0.1-3.0 mg/kg ranked near the lowest.

This clone occurred once. The antigen remains undetermined. The germline V gene has CDR1 LNHDA and CDR2 SQIVND (reference sequence). This CDR3 region has 15 residues. The germline V and J ends were trimmed by 3 bases and 1 base, with 12 bases remaining between them. Data came from immunoSEQ multiplex PCR; TCRdb stores just in-frame clones and leaves some out. The sample records tens of thousands of clones, roughly four fifths being singletons. Sequencing was performed on CD4+ or CD8+ T cells sorted from blood, taken in a trial of the OX40 agonist ivuxolimab. The chain employs TRBV19 and TRBJ1-1; TRBD1 is a possible D gene (5 bases). This TCR was recovered from an adult with an advanced solid tumor such as melanoma, head and neck, liver or kidney cancer. The DNA of the CDR3 is TGTGCCAGTAGTATTCAGTGGACAACGAACACTGAAGCTTTCTTT. This gives the protein CASSIQWTTNTEAFF.